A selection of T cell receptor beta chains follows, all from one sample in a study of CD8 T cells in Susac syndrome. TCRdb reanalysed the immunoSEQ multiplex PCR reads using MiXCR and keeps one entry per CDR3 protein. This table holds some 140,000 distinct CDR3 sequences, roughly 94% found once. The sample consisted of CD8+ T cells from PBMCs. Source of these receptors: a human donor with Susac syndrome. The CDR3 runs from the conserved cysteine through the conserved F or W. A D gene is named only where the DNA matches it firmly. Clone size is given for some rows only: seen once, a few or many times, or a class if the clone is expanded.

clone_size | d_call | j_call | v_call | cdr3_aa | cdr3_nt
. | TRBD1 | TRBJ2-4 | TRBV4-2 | CASSQTQGAQGKNIQYF | TGTGCCAGCAGCCAGACTCAGGGGGCGCAAGGGAAAAACATTCAGTACTTC
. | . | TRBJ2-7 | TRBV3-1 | CASSQGFTQTEQYF | TGTGCCAGCAGCCAAGGTTTTACCCAGACCGAGCAGTACTTC
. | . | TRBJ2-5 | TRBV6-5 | CASSYKATTRTQETQYF | TGTGCCAGCAGTTACAAAGCCACGACAAGGACTCAAGAGACCCAGTACTTC
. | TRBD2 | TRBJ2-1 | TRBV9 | CASSAGSGADNEQFF | TGTGCCAGCAGCGCGGGTAGCGGGGCGGACAATGAGCAGTTCTTC
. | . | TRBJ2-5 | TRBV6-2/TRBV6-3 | CASSYRRSRETQYF | TGTGCCAGCAGTTACCGGAGATCCCGGGAGACCCAGTACTTC
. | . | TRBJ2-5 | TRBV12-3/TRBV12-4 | CASSLGRALGETQYF | TGTGCCAGCAGTTTGGGCAGGGCTTTAGGAGAGACCCAGTACTTC
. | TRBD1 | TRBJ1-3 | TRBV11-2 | CASNSNPSGGSGNTIYF | TGTGCCAGCAACTCCAACCCATCAGGGGGATCTGGAAACACCATATATTTT
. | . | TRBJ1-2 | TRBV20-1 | CSASDGANYGYTF | TGCAGTGCTAGTGACGGCGCTAACTATGGCTACACCTTC
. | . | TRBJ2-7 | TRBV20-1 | CSATGTASSSYEQYF | TGCAGTGCTACGGGGACTGCTTCGAGCTCCTACGAGCAGTACTTC
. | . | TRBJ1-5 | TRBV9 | CASSVEGGYNQPQHF | TGTGCCAGCAGCGTAGAAGGCGGATACAATCAGCCCCAGCATTTT
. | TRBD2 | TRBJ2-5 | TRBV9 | CASSTRTLTSGQETQYF | TGTGCCAGCAGCACCCGGACCTTGACTAGCGGACAAGAGACCCAGTACTTC
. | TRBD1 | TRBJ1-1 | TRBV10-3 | CATGQGAEAFF | TGTGCCACCGGACAGGGCGCTGAAGCTTTCTTT
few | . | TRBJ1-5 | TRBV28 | CASSPFSNQPQHF | TGTGCCAGCAGTCCCTTTAGCAATCAGCCCCAGCATTTT
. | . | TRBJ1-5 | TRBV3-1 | CASSQDPPGQPQHF | TGTGCCAGCAGCCAAGATCCACCAGGTCAGCCCCAGCATTTT
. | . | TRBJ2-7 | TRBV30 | CAWSESYEQYF | TGTGCCTGGAGTGAGAGCTACGAGCAGTACTTC
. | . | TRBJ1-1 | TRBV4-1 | CASSQSGVNTEAFF | TGCGCCAGCAGCCAATCGGGGGTGAACACTGAAGCTTTCTTT
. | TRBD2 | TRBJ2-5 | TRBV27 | CASSLMTSGRETQYF | TGTGCCAGCAGTTTAATGACTAGCGGGCGAGAGACCCAGTACTTC
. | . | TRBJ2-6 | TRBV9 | CASSVLVEEDGSGANVLTF | TGTGCCAGCAGCGTACTCGTAGAAGAGGACGGCTCTGGGGCCAACGTCCTGACTTTC